The 31 T cell receptor beta chains below all came from one sample that was sequenced in a study of tissue T cells after allogeneic stem cell transplantation. Indicated time point: mouse harvest day 7 after allogeneic transplant. Tail vein injection delivered 10^7 T-cell-depleted bone marrow cells and 10^6 splenic CD5+ T cells. Generated by immunoSEQ multiplex PCR, the TCRdb table keeps only in-frame clones and is missing some. This table has thousands of clones, 52% appearing once. Input material: spleen. The receptors were sampled from a female BALB/c mouse given C57BL/6 T cells with graft-versus-host disease after an allogeneic hematopoietic cell transplant.

About this clone: The germline and genes are mouse ones. The CDR3 end is not reached by the read, which stops 1 residue before it; the germline J gene fills it in. This rearrangement joins TRBV4 to TRBJ1-6; D remains ambiguous. TRBJ1-6 is identified as an open reading frame with a role that is uncertain. The CDR3 is made up of 13 amino acids. Germline loops: CDR1 LGHDT, CDR2 YNNKQL (reference sequence). The ends were cut back, 4 bases at V and 7 bases at J, with 8 bases in the middle. This chain's CDR3 is CASSFGRNSPLYF. Partial CDR3 DNA: TGTGCCAGCAGCTTTGGGCGGAATTCGCCCCTCTAC.

On this clone itself: Gene names denote mouse genes. Sequencing ends 1 residue short of the CDR3 end; the germline J gene provides the rest. The chain has TRBV4 and TRBJ2-5; 10 bases line up with TRBD2. V lost 5 bases to trimming and J lost 6 bases; unmatched junction nucleotides: 5. Germline V gives CDR1 LGHDT, CDR2 YNNKQL (reference sequence). The CDR3 is 14 amino acids. CDR3 residues: CASSNWGGVDTQYF. CDR3 DNA, as far as it was read: TGTGCCAGCAGCAACTGGGGGGGTGTGGACACCCAGTAC.

This clone occurred a few times. Genes and germline are mouse. The CDR3 end lies 1 residue beyond the end of the read and is filled in from the germline J gene. The chain recombines TRBV15 with TRBJ2-7; 10 nucleotides agree with TRBD2. This CDR3 spans 14 amino acids. Germline CDR1 reads SGHND; CDR2 reads FRSKSL. Germline trimming cut 6 bases from V and 1 base from J; bases unmatched to any gene: 3. The CDR3 DNA, read in part, is TGTGCCAGCAGCCCGGGACTGGGGTCCTATGAACAGTAC. It encodes CASSPGLGSYEQY. The whole CDR3 protein is CASSPGLGSYEQYF.

Remarks on this clone: All gene names here are mouse names. The covered CDR3 bases are TGTGCAAGCGGCTATGGGGCGGACACCTTGTAC. Translating it yields CASGYGADTLY. From start to end, the CDR3 is CASGYGADTLYF. The V call is TRBV16, the J call TRBJ2-4, with D perhaps TRBD1 or TRBD2 (5 bases each). The CDR3 end lies 1 residue beyond the end of the read and is filled in from the germline J gene. This CDR3 is 12 amino acids long. V was pared by 8 bases and J by 7 bases, with 13 bases between. In germline, CDR1 is SGHSA, CDR2 FRNQAP. The whole variable domain, filled in from reference TRBV16 and TRBJ2-4, reads NAGVIQTPRHKVTGKGQEATLWCEPISGHSAVFWYRQTIVQGLEFLTYFRNQAPIDDSGMPKERFSAQMPNQSHSTLKIQSTQPQDSAVYLCASGYGADTLYFGAGTRLSVL.

In regard to this clone: Germline and genes: mouse. The read halts 1 residue ahead of the CDR3 end, with the missing end drawn from the germline J gene. J is TRBJ2-4 and V is TRBV16; D gene ambiguous. CDR1 and CDR2 (germline): SGHSA, FRNQAP. Trimming pared 0 bases from V and 1 base from J, leaving 5 bases between. This CDR3 contains 14 residues. Here the CDR3 reads CASSLDRGQNTLYF. The part of the CDR3 DNA that was read is TGTGCAAGCAGCTTAGATCGAGGTCAAAACACCTTGTAC.

This clone was counted between two and nine times. These gene names are mouse names. From the germline J gene comes the end of the CDR3, since the read stops 1 residue before it. The chain employs TRBV3 and TRBJ2-7; D possibly matches TRBD1 or TRBD2 (5 bases each). This CDR3 contains 12 residues. V was cut by 5 bases and J by 4 bases, with 9 bases left in between. Per the germline V gene, CDR1 is SNHLY and CDR2 is FYNGKV (reference sequence). The CDR3 is CASSPGAYEQYF. The covered CDR3 bases are TGTGCCAGCAGCCCCGGGGCGTATGAACAGTAC.

A remark on this clone: Mouse germline and gene names are used. The read ends 1 residue early relative to the CDR3; the germline J gene fills the gap. The chain recombines TRBV26 with TRBJ2-2, with TRBD1 matching 8 bases. Germline CDR1 KGHPV, CDR2 FQNQEV (reference sequence). This CDR3 region has 15 residues. V shed 6 bases, J shed 2 bases, and the junction held 5 bases outside the gene matches. Partial CDR3 DNA: TGTGCCAGCAGGCGGACAGGGTGGAACACCGGGCAGCTCTAC. It codes for CASRRTGWNTGQLY. The whole CDR3 reads CASRRTGWNTGQLYF.

Details on this clone: Any gene name here is a mouse gene name. Read data end 1 residue before the CDR3 end; the end is taken from the germline J gene. The chain carries TRBV3 and TRBJ1-1, with TRBD1 identical over 7 bases. This CDR3 has 15 residues. V was pared by 4 bases and J by 5 bases, with 10 bases of the junction left unmatched. Germline loops: CDR1 SNHLY, CDR2 FYNGKV (reference sequence). The CDR3 spells CASSSLTGESTEVFF. The CDR3 bases that were read are TGTGCCAGCAGCTCCCTTACAGGGGAAAGTACAGAAGTCTTC.

To note about this clone: Genes and germline come from the mouse. The DNA ends 1 residue before the CDR3 does, and the rest of the CDR3 is filled in from the germline J gene. This chain links TRBV13-1 with TRBJ1-6; D is possibly TRBD1 (6 bases). TRBJ1-6 is recorded as an ORF, its role being uncertain. Trimming removed 1 base at V and 7 bases at J, with 6 bases between. The CDR3 loop spans 13 amino acids. Germline V gene sequence: CDR1 NSHNY, CDR2 SYGAGN. The sequenced part of the CDR3 DNA is TGTGCCAGCAGTGATCAGGGGAATTCGCCCCTCTAC. It specifies CASSDQGNSPLY. The full CDR3 is CASSDQGNSPLYF.

This clone is termed large. The listed genes are named as in mouse. The CDR3 goes on 1 residue after the read ends, and that part is filled in from the germline J gene. The genes are TRBV2 and TRBJ1-5; D might be TRBD1 (5 bases). The CDR3 covers 15 residues. Looked up from germline, CDR1 is LGHNA and CDR2 is YSYQKL. The V end was cut by 0 bases, the J end by 6 bases, with 12 bases between. The CDR3 bases that were read are TGTGCCAGCAGCCAAGATCTGGCGGACATCCAGGCTCCGCTT. Protein product: CASSQDLADIQAPL. Given in full, the CDR3 is CASSQDLADIQAPLF.

To note about this clone: Any gene name here is a mouse gene name. Sequencing ends 1 residue short of the CDR3 end; the germline J gene provides the rest. The V and J genes are TRBV26 and TRBJ1-5, with D hard to call. This CDR3 has 12 amino acids. Germline lookup yields CDR1 KGHPV and CDR2 FQNQEV (reference sequence). V dropped 4 bases and J dropped 1 base, with 2 bases sitting between them. The CDR3 here is CASSRNNQAPLF. CDR3 DNA (partial): TGTGCCAGCAGTCGAAACAACCAGGCTCCGCTT.

Concerning this clone itself: Gene names refer to mouse genes. The CDR3 goes on 1 residue after the read ends, and that part is filled in from the germline J gene. V and J are TRBV20 and TRBJ2-5; TRBD2 might be the D (6 bases). Germline V CDR1 and CDR2: GFQATS, STVNSAI. This CDR3 has 13 residues. With 0 bases removed from V and 2 bases from J, the gap between germline ends came to 6 bases. CDR3 bases read: TGTGGTGCTAGGGACTGGGGCCAAGACACCCAGTAC. Translation gives CGARDWGQDTQY. The full-length CDR3 reads as CGARDWGQDTQYF.

Note on this clone: Gene names refer to mouse genes. Sequencing ends 1 residue short of the CDR3 end; the germline J gene provides the rest. V and J are TRBV31 and TRBJ2-7, with 11 bases identical to TRBD2. The J segment lost 3 bases and the V segment lost 3 bases, leaving 4 bases of the junction unmatched. This CDR3 has 14 residues. Germline V CDR1 and CDR2: GKSSPN, SITVG. The CDR3 loop is CAWSPGLGVYEQYF. The covered CDR3 bases are TGTGCCTGGAGCCCGGGACTGGGGGTCTATGAACAGTAC.

On this clone: These gene names are mouse names. The CDR3 is cut off 1 residue early in the read; its end comes from the germline J gene. The chain joins TRBV19 to TRBJ1-6, with 8 bases identical to TRBD1. TRBJ1-6 is placed among ORFs of uncertain function. CDR1 is FNHDT and CDR2 is SITEND in the germline V gene (reference sequence). V was clipped by 5 bases and J by 3 bases; unmatched bases: 4. CDR3 length: 15 amino acids. CDR3 DNA, as far as it was read: TGTGCCAGCAGCCCCGGACAGGGCTATAATTCGCCCCTCTAC. It encodes CASSPGQGYNSPLY. The whole CDR3 protein reads CASSPGQGYNSPLYF.

As for this clone: The genes and germline here are from mouse. Read sequence stops 1 residue before the CDR3 end, and the germline J gene provides the missing end. The rearrangement joins TRBV13-2 to TRBJ2-5; D is unclear. Trimming removed 2 bases at V and 0 bases at J, with 1 base between. CDR3 length equals 12 residues. CDR1 is NNHNN, CDR2 SYGAGS, per germline (reference sequence). The sequenced CDR3 bases are TGTGCCAGCGGTGAAAACCAAGACACCCAGTAC. This encodes CASGENQDTQY. The whole CDR3 protein reads CASGENQDTQYF.

Concerning this clone: Each gene name is a mouse one. Sequencing ends 1 residue short of the CDR3 end; the germline J gene provides the rest. V usage is TRBV16 and J usage is TRBJ2-5; D unclear. V lost 0 bases to trimming and J lost 2 bases, with 6 bases between them. The CDR3 is 14 residues long. Per the germline V gene, CDR1 is SGHSA and CDR2 is FRNQAP. CDR3 bases read: TGTGCAAGCAGCTTAGAGGGGTTCCAAGACACCCAGTAC. Translation: CASSLEGFQDTQY. The full CDR3 is CASSLEGFQDTQYF. The whole variable domain, remainder taken from reference TRBV16 and TRBJ2-5, is NAGVIQTPRHKVTGKGQEATLWCEPISGHSAVFWYRQTIVQGLEFLTYFRNQAPIDDSGMPKERFSAQMPNQSHSTLKIQSTQPQDSAVYLCASSLEGFQDTQYFGPGTRLLVL.

To note about this clone: The gene names given are mouse names. The CDR3 is cut off 1 residue early in the read; its end comes from the germline J gene. The V gene is TRBV13-2, the J gene TRBJ2-5, with 10 bases lining up with TRBD2. Germline CDR1 is NNHNN and CDR2 is SYGAGS (reference sequence). This CDR3 is built from 14 residues. The V gene end was trimmed by 5 bases and the J gene end by 1 base; junction bases not matched to a gene: 1. The part of the CDR3 DNA that was read is TGTGCCAGCGGCGACTGGGGGGACCAAGACACCCAGTAC. Protein sequence: CASGDWGDQDTQY. In full, the CDR3 reads CASGDWGDQDTQYF.

Regarding this clone: All gene names here are mouse names. The CDR3 here is CASSLGTGTGNTLYF. The part of the CDR3 DNA that was read is TGTGCCAGCTCTCTGGGGACAGGGACTGGAAATACGCTCTAT. The J gene is TRBJ1-3, the V gene TRBV12-2; TRBD1 aligns across 9 bases. The read finishes 1 residue shy of the CDR3 end, and the germline J gene is used to complete it. Unmatched junction bases numbered 2, after V lost 1 base and J lost 2 bases. Germline loops: CDR1 SGHLS, CDR2 HYDKME. The CDR3 extends over 15 amino acids.

In this sample, this clone turned up a few times. Mouse gene names and germline throughout. The observed sequence ends 1 residue before the CDR3 terminus, with the missing tail filled in from the germline J gene. The rearrangement links TRBV2 to TRBJ2-7; 8 positions match TRBD2. CDR3 length equals 15 residues. Trimming cost V 0 bases and J 3 bases; bases outside gene matches: 4. Germline CDR1 reads LGHNA; CDR2 reads YSYQKL. The CDR3 DNA, read in part, is TGTGCCAGCAGCCAAGATCCAGGACTGGGCTATGAACAGTAC. Protein: CASSQDPGLGYEQY. The whole CDR3 region reads CASSQDPGLGYEQYF.

Concerning this clone: The listed genes are named as in mouse. Read data end 1 residue before the CDR3 end; the end is taken from the germline J gene. The J gene is TRBJ2-5, the V gene TRBV3; 11 bases line up with TRBD2. V shed 3 bases, J shed 6 bases, and the junction held 5 bases outside the gene matches. The CDR3 spans 15 residues. Germline V gene sequence: CDR1 SNHLY, CDR2 FYNGKV (reference sequence). The DNA read from the CDR3 is TGTGCCAGCAGCTTTACTGGGGGGGCGCCGGACACCCAGTAC. This encodes CASSFTGGAPDTQY. The full CDR3 is CASSFTGGAPDTQYF. The full variable domain, rest sourced from reference TRBV3 and TRBJ2-5, is GPKVLQIPSHQIIDMGQMVTLNCDPVSNHLYFYWYKQILGQQMEFLVNFYNGKVMEKSKLFKDQFSVERPDGSYFTLKIQPTALEDSAVYFCASSFTGGAPDTQYFGPGTRLLVL.

The sample holds a few counts of this clone. Gene labels here are mouse ones. Read sequence stops 1 residue before the CDR3 end, and the germline J gene provides the missing end. The chain has TRBV12-1 and TRBJ2-5, with D maybe TRBD1 (5 bases). Trimming cost V 2 bases and J 1 base, with 6 bases left between them. The CDR3 is made up of 13 amino acids. Per the germline V gene, CDR1 is SGHSN and CDR2 is HYEKVE. Partial CDR3 DNA: TGTGCCAGCTCTCCGACAGACCAAGACACCCAGTAC. Protein product: CASSPTDQDTQY. The whole CDR3 region reads CASSPTDQDTQYF.

Details on this clone: Gene names and germline refer to mouse. Incomplete CDR3 DNA: TGTGCCTGGAGTCTACAGGGCTATGCTGAGCAGTTC. Amino acid sequence: CAWSLQGYAEQF. The full CDR3 reads CAWSLQGYAEQFF. J is TRBJ2-1 and V is TRBV31; tentatively, D is TRBD1 (6 bases). The read comes to an end 1 residue before the CDR3 does, leaving the germline J gene to fill in the end. The CDR3 totals 13 residues. Germline V gene lookup returns CDR1 GKSSPN and CDR2 SITVG. V lost 0 bases and J 3 bases, leaving 6 bases between the germline ends.

With respect to this clone: Genes and germline are mouse. With the read ending 1 residue before the CDR3 end, the germline J gene is used to fill in that end. V usage is TRBV23 and J usage is TRBJ2-3; the D call TRBD2 from the table was never checked on the DNA. This CDR3 has 16 residues. Germline lookup yields CDR1 KGHTA and CDR2 FQNQQP. Partial CDR3 DNA: TGCTCCAGCAGTCAATCGGTCCGGGGGGGCCCAGAAACGCTGTAT. Its translation is CSSSQSVRGGPETLY. The whole CDR3 sequence is CSSSQSVRGGPETLYF.

This clone is medium-sized (0.01 to 0.1%). Gene names are mouse gene names. The read finishes 1 residue shy of the CDR3 end, and the germline J gene is used to complete it. The V gene is TRBV12-1, the J gene TRBJ1-5; D remains unclear. The CDR3 contains 13 residues. Trimming shortened V by 0 bases and J by 6 bases, and 8 bases separated the two germline ends. Germline values: CDR1 SGHSN, CDR2 HYEKVE. The CDR3 here is CASSLDPIQAPLF. CDR3 DNA, as far as it was read: TGTGCCAGCTCTCTCGACCCCATCCAGGCTCCGCTT. The full variable domain, its missing parts supplied by reference TRBV12-1 and TRBJ1-5, is DSGVVQSPRHIIKEKGGRSVLTCIPISGHSNVVWYQQTLGKELKFLIQHYEKVERDKGFLPSRFSVQQFDDYHSEMNMSALELEDSAMYFCASSLDPIQAPLFGEGTRLSVL.

Concerning this clone: Gene labels here are mouse ones. CDR3 protein: CASSLDRSGNTLYF. CDR3 bases read: TGTGCCAGCAGTCTCGACAGATCTGGAAATACGCTCTAT. The chain recombines TRBV3 with TRBJ1-3, with D possibly TRBD1 on 5 matching bases. The read stops 1 residue short of the end of the CDR3; the missing end is completed from the germline J gene. Per germline, CDR1 SNHLY and CDR2 FYNGKV (reference sequence). Trimming took off 6 bases at V and 1 base at J, with 10 bases between the two ends. CDR3 length: 14 amino acids. Filled out from reference TRBV3 and TRBJ1-3, the complete variable domain reads GPKVLQIPSHQIIDMGQMVTLNCDPVSNHLYFYWYKQILGQQMEFLVNFYNGKVMEKSKLFKDQFSVERPDGSYFTLKIQPTALEDSAVYFCASSLDRSGNTLYFGEGSRLIVV.

The table lists this clone with a few counts. Germline and genes: mouse. Read coverage stops 1 residue before the CDR3 terminus; the germline J gene supplies the remainder. The chain employs TRBV3 and TRBJ2-1, with 8 nucleotides matching TRBD2. This CDR3 is built from 15 residues. Per the germline V gene, CDR1 is SNHLY and CDR2 is FYNGKV (reference sequence). V gave up 3 bases and J gave up 1 base; unmatched junction bases: 2. CDR3 amino acids: CASSFYWGNYAEQFF. Partial CDR3 DNA: TGTGCCAGCAGCTTTTACTGGGGGAACTATGCTGAGCAGTTC. Full variable domain (outside the CDR3, taken from reference TRBV3 and TRBJ2-1): GPKVLQIPSHQIIDMGQMVTLNCDPVSNHLYFYWYKQILGQQMEFLVNFYNGKVMEKSKLFKDQFSVERPDGSYFTLKIQPTALEDSAVYFCASSFYWGNYAEQFFGPGTRLTVL.

This clone has more than one count but fewer than ten. Each gene name is a mouse one. The CDR3 end falls 1 residue outside the read, so it is completed with the germline J gene. This chain links TRBV13-3 with TRBJ2-4; D is uncertain. This CDR3 has 11 residues. V was clipped by 2 bases and J by 4 bases, with 2 bases between them. The germline CDR1 and CDR2 sequences are NNHDY and SYVADS. The CDR3 loop is CASSDKNTLYF. The CDR3 bases that were read are TGTGCCAGCAGTGACAAAAACACCTTGTAC.

About this clone: Gene and germline names: mouse. The read finishes 1 residue shy of the CDR3 end, and the germline J gene is used to complete it. This chain links TRBV23 with TRBJ2-4; TRBD2, the table's D call, lacks a check against the DNA. The CDR3 extends over 15 amino acids. The germline CDR1 and CDR2 sequences are KGHTA and FQNQQP. The part of the CDR3 DNA that was read is TGCTCCAGCAGTCGATGGACTGGGGGTCAAAACACCTTGTAC. It yields the protein CSSSRWTGGQNTLY. The entire CDR3 protein is CSSSRWTGGQNTLYF. Full variable domain (remainder filled in from reference TRBV23 and TRBJ2-4): DAAVTQKPRYLIKMKGQEAEMKCIPEKGHTAVFWYQQKQSKELKFLIYFQNQQPLDQIDMVKERFSAVCPSSSLCSLGIRTCEAEDSALYLCSSSRWTGGQNTLYFGAGTRLSVL.

With regard to this clone: These gene names are mouse names. The read falls 1 residue short of the CDR3 end, and the missing part is taken from the germline J gene. The chain has TRBV31 and TRBJ2-3, with D unresolved. The CDR3 spans 14 residues. Germline CDR1 is GKSSPN and CDR2 is SITVG. Trimming pared 0 bases from V and 0 bases from J, leaving 7 bases between. The sequenced CDR3 bases are TGTGCCTGGAGTCTATTTGGAAGTGCAGAAACGCTGTAT. Translation: CAWSLFGSAETLY. The whole CDR3 is CAWSLFGSAETLYF.

Turning to this clone: The listed genes are named as in mouse. Sequencing ends 1 residue short of the CDR3 end; the germline J gene provides the rest. J is TRBJ2-2 and V is TRBV20, with D maybe TRBD1 (6 bases). Germline values: CDR1 GFQATS, CDR2 STVNSAI. The CDR3 extends over 13 amino acids. Trimming shortened V by 5 bases and J by 1 base, and 8 bases separated the two germline ends. Partial CDR3 DNA: TGTGGTGCTCCGGACAGAAACACCGGGCAGCTCTAC. It codes for CGAPDRNTGQLY. The full CDR3 protein is CGAPDRNTGQLYF. The full variable domain, completed using reference TRBV20 and TRBJ2-2, is GALVYQYPRRTICKSGTSMRMECQAVGFQATSVAWYRQSPQKTFELIALSTVNSAIKYEQNFTQEKFPISHPNLSFSSMTVLNAYLEDRGLYLCGAPDRNTGQLYFGEGSKLTVL.

Details on this clone: Mouse gene names and germline throughout. The read finishes 1 residue shy of the CDR3 end, and the germline J gene is used to complete it. The chain links TRBV1 to TRBJ2-1; tentatively, D is TRBD1 (5 bases). CDR3 length: 12 residues. Germline CDR1 and CDR2: NSQYPW and LRSPGD (reference sequence). Trimming took 5 bases from V and 6 from J, leaving 8 bases between them. CDR3 residues: CTCSLRAAEQFF. The covered CDR3 bases are TGCACCTGCAGTCTCAGGGCTGCTGAGCAGTTC.